The clone carrying this T cell receptor beta chain was picked up one time. The antigen remains unidentified. This sample was taken from a study of a mutant IDH1 vaccine in newly diagnosed glioma. Study-wide points: Variations in leading peripheral T cell clonotypes appeared to have no connection with pseudoprogression. A vaccine-induced immune response developed in roughly 93% of the patients.

This CDR3 comprises 16 residues. Germline assignment: CDR1 MGHDK and CDR2 SYGVNS. J gave up 4 bases and V 5 bases, and 12 bases lay outside the gene matches. The method was immunoSEQ multiplex PCR; TCRdb's version includes in-frame clones alone and lacks a portion of them. The table has more than 50,000 clones, about 88% seen once; the top ten hold approximately 2%. The time point denotes: week 11, during vaccination. A single vaccine dose contained 300 ug of mutant IDH1 20-mer peptide, and topical imiquimod was used with it. The sequenced sample was PBMCs, obtained from a glioma patient whose treatment included an IDH1 peptide vaccine. The sequence was collected from a middle-aged man with glioma. The chain is built from TRBV25-1 and TRBJ2-5; TRBD2 aligns across 8 bases. CDR3 region: CASSYGTGTRGETQYF. The CDR3 nucleotides read TGTGCCAGCAGTTACGGAACCGGGACTAGAGGAGAGACCCAGTACTTC.